These T cell receptor beta chains were read from a single sample in a study of OX40 agonist ivuxolimab in advanced cancers. The assay was immunoSEQ multiplex PCR, and TCRdb's table has in-frame clones only and misses some. The data show tens of thousands of clones, 80% to 90% seen once. The sample consisted of CD4+ or CD8+ T cells sorted from blood, taken in a trial of the OX40 agonist ivuxolimab. The receptors shown here come from an adult with an advanced solid tumor such as melanoma, head and neck, liver or kidney cancer. CDR3s include the opening cysteine and the closing phenylalanine or tryptophan. Fields, in order: clone size, D gene, J gene, V gene, CDR3 length, CDR3 DNA, CDR3 protein. D genes are given only for firm matches. Not every row has a clone size; where given, it reads once, few, many or a size class.

>NA|NA|TRBJ2-5|TRBV2|12
TGTGCCAGCAGGACAGTCCAAGAGACCCAGTACTTC
CASRTVQETQYF
>NA|TRBD1|TRBJ1-3|TRBV9|13
TGTGCCAGCAGCCCTAACGGACAGGCTCGCCAGTATTTT
CASSPNGQARQYF
>NA|NA|TRBJ2-3|TRBV19|14
TGTGCCAGTAGCGACTCAACGGGATCAGATACGCAGTATTTT
CASSDSTGSDTQYF
>once|NA|TRBJ1-1|TRBV29-1|13
TGCAGCGTTGTATCAGGAGTGAACACTGAAGCTTTCTTT
CSVVSGVNTEAFF
>NA|TRBD2|TRBJ2-3|TRBV9|16
TGTGCCAGCGGATCCGGGACTAGCGGAAGCACAGATACGCAGTATTTT
CASGSGTSGSTDTQYF
>NA|NA|TRBJ1-6|TRBV6-7|20
TGTGCCAGCAGTGCACTCGGAACGTACCGCGGGGCGGTACATAATTCACCCCTCCACTTT
CASSALGTYRGAVHNSPLHF
>NA|NA|TRBJ1-2|TRBV5-5|16
TGTGCCAGCAGCTTGGTCGGCAGTTCGAACCTCTATGGCTACACCTTC
CASSLVGSSNLYGYTF
>NA|NA|TRBJ1-1|TRBV10-3|15
TGTGCCATCAGTTCGCGGGGGGCAATGAACACTGAAGCTTTCTTT
CAISSRGAMNTEAFF
>NA|NA|TRBJ2-7|TRBV28|11
TGTGCCAGCAGTGACAGGCACGAGCAGTACTTC
CASSDRHEQYF
>NA|NA|TRBJ2-3|TRBV19|13
TGTGCCAGTGCCAAATCAACATCAGATACGCAGTATTTT
CASAKSTSDTQYF
>NA|NA|TRBJ2-1|TRBV14|14
TGTGCCAGCAGCCAGGGGGCGATGAGGAATGAGCAGTTCTTC
CASSQGAMRNEQFF
>NA|NA|TRBJ2-2|TRBV9|16
TGTGCCAGCAGCGTAGAAGGGACAAAGAACACCGGGGAGCTGTTTTTT
CASSVEGTKNTGELFF
>once|TRBD2|TRBJ2-7|TRBV5-1|13
TGCGCCAGCAGCTTGATAGGGAGGGACGAGCAGTACTTC
CASSLIGRDEQYF
>NA|TRBD1|TRBJ1-6|TRBV2|16
TGTGCCAGCAGTGAAGTAGGGACAGAGAATAATTCACCCCTCCACTTT
CASSEVGTENNSPLHF
>NA|NA|TRBJ1-2|TRBV28|13
TGTGCCAGCAGTTTAGACACTAAGTATGGCTACACCTTC
CASSLDTKYGYTF
>NA|NA|TRBJ1-1|TRBV19|15
TGTGCCAGTAGTATACAAGGGTCCGTCAACACTGAAGCTTTCTTT
CASSIQGSVNTEAFF
>NA|NA|TRBJ2-3|TRBV27|14
TGTGCCAGCAGTTTATACGGGGCGACAGATACGCAGTATTTT
CASSLYGATDTQYF
>NA|NA|TRBJ1-2|TRBV5-4|14
TGTGCCAGCAGCTTTGCAGGACCTAACTATGGCTACACCTTC
CASSFAGPNYGYTF
>once|NA|TRBJ1-4|TRBV19|19
TGTGCCAGTAGTAGTCCCGGGACTCACGATATCGCGGGTAATGAAAAACTGTTTTTT
CASSSPGTHDIAGNEKLFF
>NA|NA|TRBJ2-7|TRBV18|12
TGTGCCAGCTCACCCCCCGGGGCCGAGCAGTACTTC
CASSPPGAEQYF
>NA|NA|TRBJ1-3|TRBV5-1|16
TGCGCCAGCACCCCACTAACCGTTAGCTCTGGAAACACCATATATTTT
CASTPLTVSSGNTIYF
>few|NA|TRBJ1-1|TRBV9|12
TGTGCCAGCAATCCGATGAACACTGAAGCTTTCTTT
CASNPMNTEAFF
>few|NA|TRBJ2-3|TRBV25-1|14
TGTGCCAGCAGTGACTGGGGCCACACAGATACGCAGTATTTT
CASSDWGHTDTQYF
>NA|NA|TRBJ1-1|TRBV7-6|13
TGTGCCAGCAGCTTAAGGGTGGACACTGAAGCTTTCTTT
CASSLRVDTEAFF
>NA|TRBD1|TRBJ2-4|TRBV5-4|14
TGTGCCAGCAGCTTGGGGGACAGCCGGGACATTCAGTACTTC
CASSLGDSRDIQYF
>NA|TRBD1|TRBJ2-3|TRBV14|18
TGTGCCAGCAGCCCCCGGGGTGTGAGACAGGGGGACACAGATACGCAGTATTTT
CASSPRGVRQGDTDTQYF
>NA|TRBD1|TRBJ2-3|TRBV5-1|15
TGCGCCAGCAGCTTAAGTCCCGGGACAGGGATGGCGCAGTATTTT
CASSLSPGTGMAQYF
>NA|TRBD1|TRBJ1-1|TRBV28|16
TGTGCCAGCAGTTCAGGACAGGGCATTATGAACACTGAAGCTTTCTTT
CASSSGQGIMNTEAFF
>NA|NA|TRBJ1-1|TRBV5-4|15
TGTGCCAGCAGACCTCAGACAGCTATGAACACTGAAGCTTTCTTT
CASRPQTAMNTEAFF
>few|TRBD1|TRBJ1-6|TRBV10-3|13
TGTGCCGGAAGGGGGCAGTTGGATTCACCCCTCCACTTT
CAGRGQLDSPLHF
>NA|NA|TRBJ1-5|TRBV30|13
TGTGCCTGGAGTGTAAGGGGCAATCAGCCCCAGCATTTT
CAWSVRGNQPQHF
>NA|NA|TRBJ2-2|TRBV6-1|13
TGTGCCAGCAGCCCTACGAACACCGGGGAGCTGTTTTTT
CASSPTNTGELFF
>NA|TRBD1|TRBJ2-5|TRBV5-4|15
TGTGCCAGCAGCATAGGGACAGGTTATGGGGAGACCCAGTACTTC
CASSIGTGYGETQYF
>once|NA|TRBJ2-5|TRBV19|14
TGTGCCAGCAGAAGAGCCGGGGGCTTGGAGACCCAGTACTTC
CASRRAGGLETQYF
>once|TRBD1|TRBJ1-6|TRBV11-2|15
TGTGCCAGCAGCCCTGGACAGGGGGTAATTTCACCCCTCCACTTT
CASSPGQGVISPLHF
>NA|NA|TRBJ2-3|TRBV6-5|15
TGTGCCAGCAGTAGAATCACAGGGCGCACAGATACGCAGTATTTT
CASSRITGRTDTQYF
>NA|NA|TRBJ1-2|TRBV2|12
TGTGCCAGCAATCAGGCTAACTATGGCTACACCTTC
CASNQANYGYTF
>once|TRBD1|TRBJ1-2|TRBV6-5|14
TGTGCCACCAGCCGGGGGGACAGCAACTATGGCTACACCTTC
CATSRGDSNYGYTF
>few|NA|TRBJ1-4|TRBV19|14
TGTGCCAGTAACGAGGGTTCCACTAATGAAAAACTGTTTTTT
CASNEGSTNEKLFF
>NA|TRBD2|TRBJ2-5|TRBV28|16
TGTGCCAGCAGTTCGCTAGCGGGGGGGCCTCGGGAGACCCAGTACTTC
CASSSLAGGPRETQYF
>few|NA|TRBJ2-7|TRBV11-2|12
TGTGCCAGCAGCTTAGGGGCAGAATGGCAGTACTTC
CASSLGAEWQYF
>NA|TRBD1|TRBJ2-7|TRBV29-1|14
TGCAGCGTCGGAGGACAGGGGGATTCGTACGAGCAGTACTTC
CSVGGQGDSYEQYF
>NA|TRBD1|TRBJ1-3|TRBV4-3|16
TGCGCCAGCAGCCAAGGGGACAGGACAGCTGGAAACACCATATATTTT
CASSQGDRTAGNTIYF
>NA|NA|TRBJ2-5|TRBV5-1|14
TGCGCCAGCAGCTTCGGTGAAGCAAAAGAGACCCAGTACTTC
CASSFGEAKETQYF
>NA|NA|TRBJ1-4|TRBV4-1|16
TGCGCCAGCAGCCGGAACGGGGGCGGGGGCGGTGAAAAACTGTTTTTT
CASSRNGGGGGEKLFF
>NA|NA|TRBJ1-3|TRBV19|14
TGTGCCAGTAGTATAGGGGGATCTGGAAACACCATATATTTT
CASSIGGSGNTIYF
>NA|NA|TRBJ1-1|TRBV11-2|15
TGTGCCAGCAGCTTAGACGGAGGGACCTACACTGAAGCTTTCTTT
CASSLDGGTYTEAFF
>NA|NA|TRBJ1-3|TRBV28|12
TGTGCCAGCAGCCCGGCGACCGACACCATATATTTT
CASSPATDTIYF
>NA|TRBD2|TRBJ2-3|TRBV7-9|17
TGTGCCAGCAGCCCCGGTTGGGGCGGGGGAACCACAGATACGCAGTATTTT
CASSPGWGGGTTDTQYF
>NA|NA|TRBJ1-1|TRBV5-6|13
TGTGCCAGCAGCGACTTGGCAGGAGGGGCGGCTTTCTTT
CASSDLAGGAAFF
>NA|NA|TRBJ2-7|TRBV14|14
TGTGCCAGCAGCCAAGGCGGCAGGGATGTCGAGCAGTACTTC
CASSQGGRDVEQYF
>NA|NA|TRBJ1-1|TRBV7-2|14
TGTGCCAGCAGCGTGGGACACCGGAACACTGAAGCTTTCTTT
CASSVGHRNTEAFF
>NA|NA|TRBJ1-1|TRBV28|13
TGTGCCAGCAGCACCGCCGTCTTGGGTTTTGCTTTCTTT
CASSTAVLGFAFF
>NA|TRBD2|TRBJ2-7|TRBV6-5|16
TGTGCCAGCAGTTCCTTTTCTAGCGGGGGGGCCTACGAGCAGTACTTC
CASSSFSSGGAYEQYF
>NA|NA|TRBJ1-4|TRBV5-8|14
TGTGCCAGCAGTCTTAGAATCGGGTGGGAAAAACTGTTTTTT
CASSLRIGWEKLFF